This passage covers 10 T cell receptor beta chains from one sample sequenced in a study of shared clonotypes between healthy human individuals (dated by TCRdb to 2020 to 2022). To prepare the library, the immunoSEQ multiplex PCR assay was applied. The immuneACCESS repertoire file appears here via TCRdb, limited to in-frame rearrangements. These files lack a portion of the clones; in checked studies, under half of the deficit traces to unresolved V genes, and the cause of the others is not known. This sample comprises around 500,000 clones, around 78% of them detected only once. Under 15% of the sample comes from the top ten. Material for sequencing was PBMCs. These receptors were obtained from a woman aged 40 to 50 in good health. Some clones in this sample may be carry-over from other donors' samples.

The chain carries TRBV27 and TRBJ2-7; D is uncertain. V shed 9 bases and J shed 0 bases, with 9 bases lying between them. The CDR3 spans 12 residues. Germline V lookup: CDR1 MNHEY, CDR2 SMNVEV (reference sequence). In nucleotides, the CDR3 is TGTGCCAGTATGGCCGGCTCCTACGAGCAGTACTTC. Translation: CASMAGSYEQYF.

The genes are TRBV4-1 and TRBJ2-5; 9 bases are shared with TRBD1. The DNA end is more similar to TRBJ2-7, so the J call may be wrong. The CDR3 is 15 amino acids. CDR1 and CDR2 from the germline V gene are MGHRA and YSYEKL. The CDR3 loop is CASSRVGQGRYEQYF. CDR3 DNA sequence: TGCGCCAGCAGCCGCGTGGGACAGGGAAGGTACGAGCAGTACTTC.

This clone was detected only a few times. The chain recombines TRBV4-3 with TRBJ2-1; D is tentatively TRBD1 or TRBD2 (5 bases each). CDR1 and CDR2 from the germline V gene are LGHNA and YSLEER. CDR3 length: 14 residues. The germline V and J ends were trimmed by 0 bases and 9 bases, with 12 bases remaining between them. The CDR3, as DNA: TGCGCCAGCAGCCAAGATGGGACGGTATCTGAGCAGTTCTTC. Translation gives CASSQDGTVSEQFF.

J is TRBJ2-1 and V is TRBV5-1, with 7 nucleotides matching TRBD1. The germline V gene has CDR1 SGHRS and CDR2 YFSETQ. The CDR3 loop spans 16 amino acids. With 2 bases clipped from V and 0 bases from J, the junction kept 5 bases outside the gene matches. The chain's CDR3 is CASSFTGVRSYNEQFF. DNA of the CDR3: TGCGCCAGCAGCTTTACAGGGGTCCGCTCCTACAATGAGCAGTTCTTC.

This clone showed up just once. The chain links TRBV2 to TRBJ2-7, with TRBD1 identical over 10 bases. The V and J ends lost 6 bases and 4 bases, in that order; junction bases with no gene match: 6. Per germline, CDR1 SNHLY and CDR2 FYNNEI. The CDR3 length is 14 residues. The CDR3 sequence is CASRATGGRYEQYF. The CDR3 DNA is TGTGCCAGCAGAGCGACAGGGGGCAGATACGAGCAGTACTTC.

The chain carries TRBV6-1 and TRBJ2-3; TRBD2 aligns across 7 bases. CDR1 is MNHNS and CDR2 is SASEGT in the germline V gene. The CDR3 is made up of 15 amino acids. The trim removed 6 bases at V and 0 bases at J, leaving 6 bases unmatched. CDR3 DNA sequence: TGTGCCAGCAGGATCGCTAGCGGTAGCACAGATACGCAGTATTTT. This translates into CASRIASGSTDTQYF.

CDR3 nucleotide sequence: TGTGCCAGCAGTGAGGGACATACTAACTATGGCTACACCTTC. It yields the protein CASSEGHTNYGYTF. This rearrangement joins TRBV6-1 to TRBJ1-2; D might be TRBD1 (6 bases). Germline V gene data show CDR1 as MNHNS and CDR2 as SASEGT. V was pared by 3 bases and J by 0 bases, with 8 bases between. CDR3 length: 14 amino acids.

The chain joins TRBV21-1 to TRBJ2-4; TRBD1 is the table's D call, not checked against the DNA. TRBV21-1 represents a pseudogene. This CDR3 spans 18 amino acids. CDR3 sequence: CASSIPGRQTGAKNIQYF. In DNA form, the CDR3 reads TGTGCCAGCAGCATACCGGGACGGCAAACAGGGGCCAAAAACATTCAGTACTTC.

The chain couples TRBV25-1 to TRBJ2-3; D gene ambiguous. The CDR3 covers 13 residues. The ends were cut back, 4 bases at V and 1 base at J, with 6 bases in the middle. Germline V gives CDR1 MGHDK, CDR2 SYGVNS. The CDR3 spells CASSAAGTDTQYF. CDR3 DNA sequence: TGTGCCAGCAGTGCCGCGGGCACAGATACGCAGTATTTT.

On this clone itself: A far larger clone is a single base away, which makes a read error likely. The DNA of the CDR3 is TGTGCCAGCAGGACAGGGGGCGATGGCTACACCTTC. Amino acids: CASRTGGDGYTF. The chain carries TRBV27 and TRBJ1-2; 10 nucleotides align to TRBD1. CDR3 length: 12 amino acids. V dropped 6 bases and J dropped 6; count of bases not matched to a gene: 1. Germline V gene sequence: CDR1 MNHEY, CDR2 SMNVEV (reference sequence).